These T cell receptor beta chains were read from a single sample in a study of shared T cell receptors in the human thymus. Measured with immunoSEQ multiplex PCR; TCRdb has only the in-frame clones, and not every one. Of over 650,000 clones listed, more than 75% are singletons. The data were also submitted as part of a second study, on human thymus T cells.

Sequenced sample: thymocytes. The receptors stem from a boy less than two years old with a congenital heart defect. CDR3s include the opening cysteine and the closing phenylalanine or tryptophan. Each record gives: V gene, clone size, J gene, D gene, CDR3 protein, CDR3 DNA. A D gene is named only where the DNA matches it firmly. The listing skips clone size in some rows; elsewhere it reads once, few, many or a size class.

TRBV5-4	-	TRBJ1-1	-	CASGRNTEAFF	TGTGCCAGCGGGAGGAACACTGAAGCTTTCTTT
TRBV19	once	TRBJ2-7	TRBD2	CASSIAFSGTRSREQYF	TGTGCCAGTAGTATAGCCTTTAGCGGGACCCGGTCTAGGGAGCAGTACTTC
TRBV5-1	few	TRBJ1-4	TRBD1	CASSSDRGEKLFF	TGCGCCAGCAGCTCGGACAGGGGAGAGAAACTGTTTTTT
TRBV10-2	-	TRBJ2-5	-	CASSEPTKPQLETQYF	TGCGCCAGCAGTGAACCGACTAAGCCCCAGTTGGAGACCCAGTACTTC
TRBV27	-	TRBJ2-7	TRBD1	CASSLTGGTYEQCF	TGTGCCAGCAGTTTGACAGGGGGGACCTACGAGCAGTGCTTC
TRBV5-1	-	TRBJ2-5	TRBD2	CASSLRSLAGGGTQYF	TGCGCCAGCAGCTTGAGGTCGCTAGCGGGGGGCGGGACCCAGTACTTC
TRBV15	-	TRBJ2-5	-	CATSSRLTQETQYF	TGTGCCACCAGCTCTCGACTTACACAAGAGACCCAGTACTTC
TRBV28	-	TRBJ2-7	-	CASSLMSYEQYF	TGTGCCAGCAGTTTAATGAGCTACGAGCAGTACTTC
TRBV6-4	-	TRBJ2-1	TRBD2	CASSALLQREPYNEQFF	TGTGCCAGCAGTGCTCTCCTCCAGCGGGAACCCTACAATGAGCAGTTCTTC
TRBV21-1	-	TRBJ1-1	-	CASTPQGSTEAFF	TGTGCCAGCACTCCACAGGGAAGCACTGAAGCTTTCTTT
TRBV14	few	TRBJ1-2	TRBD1	CASSHKTGEDGYTF	TGTGCCAGCAGCCACAAGACAGGGGAAGATGGCTACACCTTC
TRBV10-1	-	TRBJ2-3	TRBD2	CASSDGRTSGRVMTDTQYF	TGCGCCAGCAGCGATGGAAGGACTAGCGGGAGGGTGATGACAGATACGCAGTATTTT
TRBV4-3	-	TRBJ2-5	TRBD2	CASSQGTSGLLGGTQYF	TGCGCCAGCAGCCAAGGGACTAGCGGACTCCTAGGGGGGACCCAGTACTTC
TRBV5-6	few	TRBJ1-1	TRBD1	CASSSTGDSEHAEAFF	TGTGCCAGCAGCTCAACAGGGGATAGTGAACATGCTGAAGCTTTCTTT
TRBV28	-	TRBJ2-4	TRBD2	CASSSAGPVMPNIQYF	TGTGCCAGCAGTTCAGCGGGACCTGTAATGCCAAACATTCAGTACTTC
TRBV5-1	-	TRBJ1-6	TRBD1	CASSLTGGDSPLHF	TGCGCCAGCAGCTTGACAGGGGGCGATTCACCCCTCCACTTT
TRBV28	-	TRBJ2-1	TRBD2	CASSDRLAGDNEQFF	TGTGCCAGCAGTGACAGACTAGCGGGGGATAATGAGCAGTTCTTC
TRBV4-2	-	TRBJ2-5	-	CASSQDWRPVPETQYF	TGTGCCAGCAGCCAAGATTGGAGACCGGTCCCAGAGACCCAGTACTTC
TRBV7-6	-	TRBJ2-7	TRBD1	CASSPVDRGYEQYF	TGTGCCAGCAGCCCCGTTGACAGGGGCTACGAGCAGTACTTC
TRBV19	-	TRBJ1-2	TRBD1	CASSRRYRGYGYTF	TGTGCCAGTAGTAGGAGATACAGGGGCTATGGCTACACCTTC
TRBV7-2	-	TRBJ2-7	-	CASSRYYEQYF	TGTGCCAGCAGTCGGTATTACGAGCAGTACTTC
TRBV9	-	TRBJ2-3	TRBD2	CASSVGSGNADTQYF	TGTGCCAGCAGCGTAGGGAGCGGGAATGCAGATACGCAGTATTTT
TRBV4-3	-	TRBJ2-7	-	CASSQGKTGFYEQYF	TGCGCCAGCAGCCAGGGGAAGACAGGATTTTACGAGCAGTACTTC
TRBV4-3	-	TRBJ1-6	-	CASSQDGGGTGSPLHF	TGCGCCAGCAGCCAAGACGGCGGGGGTACAGGCTCACCCCTCCACTTT
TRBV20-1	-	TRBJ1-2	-	CSARSGGYTF	TGCAGTGCTAGATCGGGGGGCTACACCTTC
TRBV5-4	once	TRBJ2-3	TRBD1	CASSTGQGLLDTQYF	TGTGCCAGCAGCACTGGACAGGGCTTACTAGATACGCAGTATTTT
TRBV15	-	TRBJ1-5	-	CATSRGERDKKGQPQHF	TGTGCCACCAGCAGAGGGGAACGCGACAAAAAGGGGCAGCCCCAGCATTTT
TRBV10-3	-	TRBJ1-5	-	CAISESGQKPQHF	TGTGCCATCAGTGAGTCGGGGCAGAAGCCCCAGCATTTT
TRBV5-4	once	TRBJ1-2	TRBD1	CASRSGQIANYGYTF	TGTGCCAGCAGGTCGGGACAGATAGCTAACTATGGCTACACCTTC
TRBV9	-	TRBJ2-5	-	CASSPPLARQETQYF	TGTGCCAGCAGCCCACCTCTAGCGCGTCAAGAGACCCAGTACTTC
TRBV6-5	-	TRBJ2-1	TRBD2	CASSPGLTYNEQFF	TGTGCCAGCAGTCCGGGACTAACTTACAATGAGCAGTTCTTC
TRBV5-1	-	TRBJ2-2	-	CASSLYPIGDTNTGELFF	TGCGCCAGCAGCTTGTACCCTATCGGGGATACGAACACCGGGGAGCTGTTTTTT